This T cell receptor (beta chain) derives from a study of blood T cell repertoires in COVID-19. About the study: Collection of acute and convalescent COVID-19 samples took place in the United States, Italy and Spain. Nucleic acid was either cDNA or gDNA, and it came from T cells, B-cell-depleted T cells, or PBMCs.

In the authors' workflow: Nucleated cell counts were estimated from reference gene primer amplification. The repertoire was sequenced with immunoSEQ multiplex PCR; TCRdb's copy has only in-frame clones and lacks some. That table supplies the V and J calls and clone size; D and trimming were determined from the DNA. The table includes approximately 150,000 clones, about 89% detected once. The V end lost 2 bases, the J end lost 7 bases, and 15 bases lay between the germline ends. The CDR3 consists of 15 residues. Germline CDR1 is MNHEY and CDR2 is SVGEGT. This clone came up a few times. This TCR came from a man aged 45-60 years who had recovered from COVID-19. This sequence joins TRBV6-2 or TRBV6-3 and TRBJ1-5, with unresolved D. The sequenced sample was peripheral blood. The CDR3 coding sequence is TGTGCCAGCAGTTACATTGGTAGGGCGGGACAGCCCCAGCATTTT. Translation: CASSYIGRAGQPQHF.